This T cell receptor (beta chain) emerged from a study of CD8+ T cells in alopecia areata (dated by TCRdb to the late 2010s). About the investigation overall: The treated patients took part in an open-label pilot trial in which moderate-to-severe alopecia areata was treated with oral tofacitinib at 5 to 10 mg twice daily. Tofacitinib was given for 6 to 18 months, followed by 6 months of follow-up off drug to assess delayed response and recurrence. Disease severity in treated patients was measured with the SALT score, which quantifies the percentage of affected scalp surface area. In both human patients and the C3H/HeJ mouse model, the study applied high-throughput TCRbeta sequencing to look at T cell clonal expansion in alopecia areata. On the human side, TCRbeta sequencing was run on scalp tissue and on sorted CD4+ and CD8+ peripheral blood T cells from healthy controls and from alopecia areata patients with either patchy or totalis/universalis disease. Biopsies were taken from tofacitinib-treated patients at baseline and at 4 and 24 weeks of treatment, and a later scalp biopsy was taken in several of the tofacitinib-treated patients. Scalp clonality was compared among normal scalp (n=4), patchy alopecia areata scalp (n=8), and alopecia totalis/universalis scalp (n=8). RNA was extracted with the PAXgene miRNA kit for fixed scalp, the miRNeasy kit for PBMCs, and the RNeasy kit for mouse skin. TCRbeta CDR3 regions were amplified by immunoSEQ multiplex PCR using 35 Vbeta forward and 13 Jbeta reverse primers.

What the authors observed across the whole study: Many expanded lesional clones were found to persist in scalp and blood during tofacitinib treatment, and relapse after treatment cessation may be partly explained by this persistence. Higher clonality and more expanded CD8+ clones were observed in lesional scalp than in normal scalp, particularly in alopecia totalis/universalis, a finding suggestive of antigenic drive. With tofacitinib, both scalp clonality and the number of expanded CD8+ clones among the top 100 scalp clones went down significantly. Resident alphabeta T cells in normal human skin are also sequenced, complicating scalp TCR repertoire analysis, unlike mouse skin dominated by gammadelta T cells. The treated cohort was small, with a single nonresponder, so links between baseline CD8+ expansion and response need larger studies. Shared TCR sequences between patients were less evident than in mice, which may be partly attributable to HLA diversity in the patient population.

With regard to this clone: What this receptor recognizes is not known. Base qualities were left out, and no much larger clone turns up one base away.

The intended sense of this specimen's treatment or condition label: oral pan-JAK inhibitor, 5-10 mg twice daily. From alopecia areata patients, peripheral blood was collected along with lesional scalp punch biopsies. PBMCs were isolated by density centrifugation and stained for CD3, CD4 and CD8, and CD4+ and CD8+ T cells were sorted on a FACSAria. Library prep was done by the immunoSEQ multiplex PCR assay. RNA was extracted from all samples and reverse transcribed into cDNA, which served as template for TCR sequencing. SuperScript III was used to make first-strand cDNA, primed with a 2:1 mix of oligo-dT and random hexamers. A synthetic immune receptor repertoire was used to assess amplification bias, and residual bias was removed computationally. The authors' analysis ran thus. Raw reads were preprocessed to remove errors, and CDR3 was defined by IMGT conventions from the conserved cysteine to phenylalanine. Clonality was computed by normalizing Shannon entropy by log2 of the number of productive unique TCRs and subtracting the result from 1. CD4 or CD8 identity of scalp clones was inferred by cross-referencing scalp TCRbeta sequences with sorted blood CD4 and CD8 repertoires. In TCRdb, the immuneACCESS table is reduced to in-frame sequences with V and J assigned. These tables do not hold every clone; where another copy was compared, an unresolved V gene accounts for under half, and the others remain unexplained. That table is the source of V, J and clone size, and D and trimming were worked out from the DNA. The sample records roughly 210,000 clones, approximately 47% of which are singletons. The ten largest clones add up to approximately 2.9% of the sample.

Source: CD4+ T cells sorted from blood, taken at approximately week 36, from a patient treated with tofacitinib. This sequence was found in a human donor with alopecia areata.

The CDR3 reads CASSKITEGLNYGYTF. The DNA sequence is given as TGCGCCAGCAGTAAGATTACAGAAGGCCTTAACTATGGCTACACCTTC. Rearrangement joined TRBV23-1 to TRBJ1-2; too little of a D gene remains to name it. TRBV23-1 has ORF status, its function being uncertain. Including the terminal cysteine and phenylalanine, the CDR3 comprises 16 residues. CDR3 DNA is the only sequence kept; it has 48 bases, read in frame from the first base. At the junction V is shortened by 5 bases and J by 1 base, with 17 bases in between.